The 27 T cell receptor beta chains below all came from one sample that was sequenced in a study of T cell repertoires in cytomegalovirus infection (dated by TCRdb to 2018 to 2020). These reads were obtained on an Illumina HiSeq 1500. In-frame beta chains were kept once TCRdb had trimmed the public reads at Q25 with fastp and called clones with MiXCR. Every entry covers one CDR3 protein and lists the most common genes and DNA from its rows. The sample table records around 250,000 distinct CDR3 sequences; over 15% of these occur just once. Roughly 50% of the sample comes from the top ten. The sample taken for sequencing was CD8+ T cells from PBMCs. The receptors originated from a human donor in good health (CMV status not recorded). Some clones in this sample may be carry-over from other donors' samples.

The chain employs TRBV4-1 and TRBJ2-7, with D possibly TRBD2 on 5 matching bases. This CDR3 contains 15 residues. From germline, CDR1 is MGHRA and CDR2 YSYEKL. Trimming pared 1 base from V and 4 bases from J, leaving 14 bases between. The CDR3 sequence: CASSQGRTLSYEQYF. The DNA for the CDR3 is TGCGCCAGCAGCCAAGGCCGGACTCTGAGTTACGAGCAGTACTTC.

The V call is TRBV27, the J call TRBJ2-7, with D hard to call. This CDR3 contains 12 residues. The V end lost 10 bases, the J end lost 1 base, and 11 bases lay between the germline ends. CDR1 is MNHEY and CDR2 is SMNVEV in the germline V gene (reference sequence). CDR3 nucleotides: TGTGCCACCTTGGACCGTTCCTACGAGCAGTACTTC. Translating gives CATLDRSYEQYF.

The DNA for the CDR3 is TGCGCCAGCAGCCGCCCGGCGGGTACTAGCGGGGAGAGGAGCACAGATACGCAGTATTTT. It is translated as CASSRPAGTSGERSTDTQYF. This sequence joins TRBV4-1 and TRBJ2-3; 10 bases fit TRBD2. The germline CDR1 and CDR2 sequences are MGHRA and YSYEKL. Unmatched junction bases numbered 16, after V lost 4 bases and J lost 0 bases. The CDR3 is 20 amino acids.

The genes are TRBV2 and TRBJ1-3; no clear D. Trimming took 5 bases from V and 5 from J, leaving 7 bases between them. The CDR3 runs to 12 residues. In germline, CDR1 is SNHLY, CDR2 FYNNEI. CDR3 coding DNA: TGTGCCAGCAGTCCAAGGAGAAACACCATATATTTT. Translation: CASSPRRNTIYF.

The chain joins TRBV9 to TRBJ2-5; D not certain. Germline CDR1 SGDLS, CDR2 YYNGEE. V dropped 4 bases and J dropped 2 bases, with 15 bases sitting between them. This CDR3 has 15 amino acids. The CDR3 DNA reads as TGTGCCAGCAGCCCGCAAGGACGAGTGCAAGAGACCCAGTACTTC. Its translation: CASSPQGRVQETQYF.

This clonotype has more than one count but fewer than ten. The genes are TRBV10-3 and TRBJ1-4, with D tentatively TRBD1 (5 bases). The V and J ends lost 2 bases and 8 bases respectively, with 12 bases between them. The CDR3 consists of 14 residues. Germline CDR1 is ENHRY and CDR2 is SYGVKD. The CDR3 bases are TGTGCCATCAGTGAGGGGCAGGGTAAAGAAAAACTGTTTTTT. Encoded protein: CAISEGQGKEKLFF.

The rearrangement joins TRBV2 to TRBJ2-7; D perhaps matches TRBD1 (5 bases). Germline values: CDR1 SNHLY, CDR2 FYNNEI. This CDR3 region has 14 residues. Trimming removed 4 bases from V and 4 bases from J, with 14 bases in between. The CDR3 reads CASSGGIQGYEQYF. For the CDR3, the DNA is TGTGCCAGCAGTGGGGGAATTCAGGGATACGAGCAGTACTTC.

Many counts were recorded for this clonotype. The V gene is TRBV6-5, the J gene TRBJ2-5; perhaps TRBD1 as D (6 bases). CDR3 length equals 16 residues. Germline CDR1 and CDR2: MNHEY and SVGAGI. The ends were cut back, 2 bases at V and 2 bases at J, with 15 bases in the middle. DNA of the CDR3: TGTGCCAGCAGTTACGGGACAACTCCTGCTCAAGAGACCCAGTACTTC. This translates into CASSYGTTPAQETQYF.

The gene calls are TRBV5-1 and TRBJ2-1; D ambiguous. Germline CDR1 and CDR2: SGHRS and YFSETQ. V lost 2 bases, J lost 7 bases, and 22 bases lay in between. CDR3 size: 17 residues. CDR3 nucleotides: TGCGCCAGCAGCTTAACAGCCGTCTCCCCGCCTTATAATGAGCAGTTCTTC. Translated, it gives CASSLTAVSPPYNEQFF.

The chain joins TRBV27 to TRBJ2-1; TRBD2 aligns across 7 bases. In germline, CDR1 is MNHEY, CDR2 SMNVEV (reference sequence). Trimming removed 3 bases from V and 2 bases from J; junction bases left unmatched: 13. There are 18 residues in the CDR3. The CDR3 spells CASSLGGIDRVTYNEQFF. CDR3 nucleotide sequence: TGTGCCAGCAGTTTGGGGGGGATCGACAGAGTGACCTACAATGAGCAGTTCTTC.

There are a few counts of this clonotype. The V call is TRBV2, the J call TRBJ2-2, with 7 bases that match TRBD1. V gave up 8 bases and J gave up 1 base; unmatched junction bases: 7. The CDR3 has 15 residues. Germline lookup yields CDR1 SNHLY and CDR2 FYNNEI. The CDR3 reads CASLADRVNTGELFF. In nucleotides, the CDR3 is TGTGCCAGCCTTGCTGACAGGGTGAACACCGGGGAGCTGTTTTTT.

This clonotype was seen many times. V and J are TRBV7-8 and TRBJ2-5, with D maybe TRBD2 (7 bases). Between the trimmed V and J ends, which lost 6 bases and 0 bases, there was a span of 23 bases. This CDR3 contains 18 residues. The germline gives CDR1 SGHVS, CDR2 FQNEAQ. CDR3 sequence: CASRGANGGQTYQETQYF. In DNA, the CDR3 is TGTGCCAGCAGGGGGGCGAACGGGGGGCAAACGTACCAAGAGACCCAGTACTTC.

This sequence joins TRBV12-3 or TRBV12-4 and TRBJ2-7; D unresolved. Trimming stripped 6 bases from V and 1 base from J, with 34 bases between. The CDR3 runs to 21 residues. The CDR3 here is CASSRNPAALSELSLSYEQYF. CDR3 in DNA: TGTGCCAGCAGCCGAAACCCCGCAGCCTTATCGGAACTGTCTTTGTCCTACGAGCAGTACTTC.

The chain couples TRBV12-5 to TRBJ1-1, with D perhaps TRBD1 (6 bases). This CDR3 contains 16 residues. Trimming stripped 3 bases from V and 1 base from J, with 15 bases between. From germline, CDR1 is LGHNT and CDR2 FRNRAP. This CDR3 is CASGFQRGTANTEAFF. CDR3 DNA: TGTGCTAGTGGTTTTCAAAGGGGGACCGCGAACACTGAAGCTTTCTTT.

V is TRBV20-1 and J is TRBJ2-3; 7 nucleotides agree with TRBD2. The CDR3 has 15 residues. CDR1 DFQATT and CDR2 SNEGSKA come from the germline V gene (reference sequence). J was trimmed by 3 bases and V by 6 bases; bases with no gene match: 12. CDR3 coding DNA: TGCAGTGCCAACGATGTACGGGGGGTTACAGATACGCAGTATTTT. Its protein is CSANDVRGVTDTQYF.

A single count supports this clonotype. One end of the junction does not line up with germline, which may come from a read error. This CDR3 is CTSSLRDLNLNTEAFF. CDR3 DNA: TGTACCAGCAGCCTCCGGGACTTGAACCTGAACACTGAAGCTTTCTTT. The chain couples TRBV7-6 to TRBJ1-1, with D perhaps TRBD1 (5 bases). This CDR3 contains 16 residues. In germline, CDR1 is SGHVS, CDR2 FNYEAQ.

There are many counts of this clonotype. The rearrangement joins TRBV7-2 to TRBJ1-1; D not certain. Germline lookup yields CDR1 SGHTA and CDR2 FQGNSA. V lost 2 bases and J lost 2, with 12 bases in between. CDR3 length equals 15 residues. The CDR3 reads CASSLFSGPNTEAFF. CDR3 bases: TGTGCCAGCAGCTTATTTAGTGGACCTAACACTGAAGCTTTCTTT.

This chain uses TRBV5-1 with TRBJ2-7; 11 nucleotides line up with TRBD1. V lost 2 bases and J lost 6; bases outside the gene matches: 7. Germline loops: CDR1 SGHRS, CDR2 YFSETQ. This CDR3 spans 15 amino acids. The DNA for the CDR3 is TGCGCCAGCAGCTTTGGGACAGGGGGTTTCTGCGAGCAGTACTTC. Translating gives CASSFGTGGFCEQYF.

V gene TRBV7-9 combines with J gene TRBJ2-7; 12 nucleotides align to TRBD1. Germline V lookup: CDR1 SEHNR, CDR2 FQNEAQ (reference sequence). J gave up 7 bases and V 6 bases, and 10 bases lay outside the gene matches. The CDR3 is 15 residues long. The CDR3 bases are TGTGCCAGCAGACTGGGACAGGGGGCGCCGGGTGAGCAGTACTTC. Its translation is CASRLGQGAPGEQYF.

The chain links TRBV13 to TRBJ2-4; 7 nucleotides agree with TRBD2. J was trimmed by 8 bases and V by 5 bases; bases with no gene match: 18. This CDR3 comprises 17 residues. Germline CDR1 is PRHDT and CDR2 is FYEKMQ (reference sequence). In nucleotides, the CDR3 is TGTGCCAGCAGCCCCACCCAGAGAGACGCCCGGGGGGACATTCAGTACTTC. Translated: CASSPTQRDARGDIQYF.

This clonotype came up a few times. The chain has TRBV19 and TRBJ2-5, with 8 bases aligning to TRBD1. There are 15 residues in the CDR3. Germline CDR1 reads LNHDA; CDR2 reads SQIVND (reference sequence). Trimming cost V 6 bases and J 3 bases; bases outside gene matches: 9. CDR3 sequence reads: CASSPSDRGKETQYF. CDR3 DNA sequence: TGTGCCAGTAGCCCTTCCGACAGGGGTAAAGAGACCCAGTACTTC.

This clonotype was counted at least ten times. The CDR3, as DNA: TGTGCCAGCCAAGACCCGATTTGGCCCCAGCATTTT. Amino acid sequence: CASQDPIWPQHF. V gene TRBV28 combines with J gene TRBJ1-5; the D is unclear. This CDR3 is built from 12 residues. The V gene's germline CDR1 is MDHEN and CDR2 SYDVKM. Trimming stripped 8 bases from V and 9 bases from J, with 14 bases between.

In its sample, this clonotype was seen many times. This chain connects TRBV7-6 to TRBJ1-3; D might be TRBD1 (5 bases). CDR1 and CDR2 (germline): SGHVS, FNYEAQ. V was trimmed by 5 bases and J by 0 bases, leaving 14 bases between them. The CDR3 consists of 16 residues. The DNA of the CDR3 is TGTGCCAGCAGCGACACGGGACCGCACTCTGGAAACACCATATATTTT. Translation: CASSDTGPHSGNTIYF.

V usage is TRBV12-3 or TRBV12-4 and J usage is TRBJ2-2, with D possibly TRBD2 on 7 matching bases. This CDR3 contains 20 residues. Trimming took off 3 bases at V and 1 base at J, with 24 bases between the two ends. The CDR3 coding sequence is TGTGCCAGCAGTTTTTTAGTCGCGGGGGCCCTAATTAAGAACACCGGGGAGCTGTTTTTT. Protein: CASSFLVAGALIKNTGELFF.

The chain uses TRBV5-6 and TRBJ2-1; D perhaps matches TRBD2 (5 bases). Germline assignment: CDR1 SGHDT and CDR2 YYEEEE. V was clipped by 4 bases and J by 16 bases, with 18 bases between them. The CDR3 length is 12 residues. The CDR3 sequence is CASSRRRGSEFF. The CDR3 coding sequence is TGTGCCAGCAGCCGACGCCGGGGATCCGAATTCTTC.

This chain links TRBV5-5 with TRBJ1-5; no clear D gene. This CDR3 is 15 amino acids long. The V gene lost 0 bases and the J gene lost 7 bases, with 14 bases spanning the gap. Germline V gene data show CDR1 as SGHKS and CDR2 as YYEKEE (reference sequence). The chain's CDR3 is CASSLVVGRPQPQHF. In DNA, the CDR3 is TGTGCCAGCAGCTTGGTGGTGGGCAGGCCCCAGCCCCAGCATTTT. Based on the CDR3 plus reference TRBV5-5 and TRBJ1-5, the full variable domain is DAGVTQSPTHLIKTRGQQVTLRCSPISGHKSVSWYQQVLGQGPQFIFQYYEKEERGRGNFPDRFSARQFPNYSSELNVNALLLGDSALYLCASSLVVGRPQPQHFGDGTRLSIL.

This clonotype was picked up many times. This rearrangement joins TRBV6-5 to TRBJ2-7; D tentatively reads TRBD1 or TRBD2 (6 bases each). The V gene lost 6 bases and the J gene lost 7 bases, with 19 bases spanning the gap. Germline lookup yields CDR1 MNHEY and CDR2 SVGAGI. This CDR3 is 14 amino acids long. The CDR3 loop reads CASSPNGGAWEQYF. CDR3 sequence (DNA): TGTGCCAGCAGCCCCAACGGGGGCGCGTGGGAGCAGTACTTC.